This TCR beta chain was obtained from a study of blood T cell repertoires in COVID-19. Trimming left V 6 bases short and J 0 bases short, with 12 bases between. Per germline, CDR1 SGHTA and CDR2 FQGNSA. The length of the CDR3 is 14 residues. The protocol was immunoSEQ multiplex PCR, while the TCRdb copy is restricted to in-frame clones and leaves out a portion. The sample shows 110,000 to 150,000 clones, 85% to 90% of them seen only once. The chain has TRBV7-2 and TRBJ2-7; D is perhaps TRBD1 (6 bases). What was sequenced was peripheral blood. This TCR was recovered from a man aged 55 to 70 with active or convalescent COVID-19. The CDR3 DNA reads as TGTGCCAGCAGTCAGGGGTGGGGCTCCTACGAGCAGTACTTC. Its protein is CASSQGWGSYEQYF.